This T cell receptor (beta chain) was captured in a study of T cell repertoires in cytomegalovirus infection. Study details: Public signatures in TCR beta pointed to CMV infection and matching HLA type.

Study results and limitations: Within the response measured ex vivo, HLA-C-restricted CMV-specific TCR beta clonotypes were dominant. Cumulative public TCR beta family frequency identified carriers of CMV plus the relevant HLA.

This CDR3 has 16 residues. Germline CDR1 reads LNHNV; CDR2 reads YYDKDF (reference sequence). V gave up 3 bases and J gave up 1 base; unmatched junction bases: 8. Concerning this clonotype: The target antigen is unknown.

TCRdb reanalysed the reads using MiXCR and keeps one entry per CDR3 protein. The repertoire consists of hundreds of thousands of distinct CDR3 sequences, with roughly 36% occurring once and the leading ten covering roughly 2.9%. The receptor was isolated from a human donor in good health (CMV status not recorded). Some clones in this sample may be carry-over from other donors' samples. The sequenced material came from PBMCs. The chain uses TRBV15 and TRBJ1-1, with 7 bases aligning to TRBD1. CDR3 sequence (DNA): TGTGCCACCAGCAGCGAAGGGGGCCGGCCGAACACTGAAGCTTTCTTT. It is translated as CATSSEGGRPNTEAFF.